The rows below give T cell receptor beta chains drawn from one sample of a study of T cell changes during pregnancy in multiple sclerosis. Some clones are missing from TCRdb's copy, which holds only in-frame ones; the method was immunoSEQ multiplex PCR. The data hold 110,000 or so clones, with 80% to 95% observed a single time. This specimen was peripheral blood, taken before pregnancy. All receptors derive from a female donor with multiple sclerosis, enrolled in a pregnancy study. Each CDR3 is given with its conserved first and last residue. Fields, in order: V gene, CDR3 length, J gene, CDR3 protein.

>TRBV6-5|16|TRBJ1-1
CASSYSAVSGDIEAFF
>TRBV6-6|14|TRBJ1-2
CASRSGQSTYGYTF
>TRBV5-1|15|TRBJ2-2
CASSPDTWNTGELFF
>TRBV5-6|15|TRBJ2-5
CASSLARQGKETQYF
>TRBV18|15|TRBJ1-2
CASSPSARADYGYTF
>TRBV27|16|TRBJ2-1
CASSTRGRGPYNEQFF
>TRBV16|15|TRBJ1-1
CASSPITGANTEAFF
>TRBV11-2|12|TRBJ1-1
CASSLTGTEAFF
>TRBV5-1|15|TRBJ2-1
CASRGGGTSLNEQFF
>TRBV29-1|13|TRBJ2-5
CSVEDGVQETQYF
>TRBV19|16|TRBJ2-7
CASSVQGASSGYEQYF
>TRBV2|18|TRBJ2-7
CASSSTRDRGTNSYEQYF
>TRBV5-1|13|TRBJ2-6
CASTGSGANVLTF
>TRBV30|15|TRBJ1-1
CAWSMGTGTNTEAFF
>TRBV7-8|13|TRBJ2-7
CASSLGEQGEQYF
>TRBV18|13|TRBJ1-1
CASSPTGDTEAFF
>TRBV18|12|TRBJ1-3
CASSPDSATIYF
>TRBV27|14|TRBJ1-6
CASSLGGLNSPLHF
>TRBV7-3|13|TRBJ2-7
CASSPAGGYERYF
>TRBV2|14|TRBJ2-1
CASSEGLASVEQFF
>TRBV5-5|14|TRBJ2-5
CASSTPPSTETQYF
>TRBV11-2|16|TRBJ2-2
CASSLFSGRVTGELFF
>TRBV28|15|TRBJ1-1
CASSSGQGAYTEAFF
>TRBV9|19|TRBJ1-3
CASSVGQISPRGSGNTIYF
>TRBV29-1|16|TRBJ2-1
CSVGNTGTGGRNEQFF
>TRBV10-3|15|TRBJ2-7
CASSYRSRESYEQYF
>TRBV19|16|TRBJ1-5
CASSIEGFGGIQPQHF
>TRBV7-3|13|TRBJ1-1
CASSLTRETEAFF
>TRBV7-8|16|TRBJ1-5
CASSPGGGRSNQPQHF
>TRBV18|14|TRBJ1-1
CASSPRQGNTEAFF
>TRBV6-1|17|TRBJ1-5
CASSEAMDRGSNQPQHF
>TRBV10-3|14|TRBJ1-2
CAISDGVGGDGYTF
>TRBV5-6|15|TRBJ1-6
CASSLVQPYNSPLHF
>TRBV27|13|TRBJ2-1
CASRRVPYNEQFF
>TRBV6-5|12|TRBJ2-3
CASRRGTDTQYF
>TRBV9|15|TRBJ2-7
CASSVEGQGVYEQYF
>TRBV27|15|TRBJ2-7
CASSDSGTGVGEQYF
>TRBV27|16|TRBJ2-7
CASSLAAGGIPYEQYF
>TRBV5-1|16|TRBJ2-1
CASTTEAGTGYNEQFF
>TRBV5-1|15|TRBJ2-7
CASSAGTGPSYEQYF
>TRBV7-9|13|TRBJ2-5
CASTPRVRETQYF
>TRBV5-6|14|TRBJ1-6
CASSLEGGNPPLHF
>TRBV5-4|15|TRBJ1-1
CASSFKREKSTEAFF
>TRBV28|15|TRBJ1-1
CASRKTGSLNTEAFF
>TRBV9|14|TRBJ2-2
CASSVGPPTGELFF
>TRBV5-4|13|TRBJ1-1
CASSLTGEREAFF